This TCR beta chain emerged from a study of T-cell reconstitution after alpha-beta-depleted transplantation in children. The V and J ends lost 2 bases and 4 bases respectively, with 17 bases between them. Per the germline V gene, CDR1 is MNHEY and CDR2 is SVGEGT. The CDR3 totals 16 residues. TCRbeta library construction was performed incorporating unique molecular identifiers. MiXCR was run by TCRdb on the PCR reads, yielding one entry per CDR3 protein. Among 500,000 or so distinct CDR3 sequences listed, roughly 33% were seen once. The specimen was PBMCs from the stem cell graft donor, collected from the stem cell graft. The chain joins TRBV6-2 or TRBV6-3 to TRBJ1-2; D is undetermined. This clonotype was obtained from a human donor who donated a stem cell graft to a child with aplastic anemia. The CDR3 here is CASSYKLVQAIYGYTF. The CDR3 DNA is TGTGCCAGCAGTTACAAGTTGGTCCAGGCCATCTATGGCTACACCTTC.